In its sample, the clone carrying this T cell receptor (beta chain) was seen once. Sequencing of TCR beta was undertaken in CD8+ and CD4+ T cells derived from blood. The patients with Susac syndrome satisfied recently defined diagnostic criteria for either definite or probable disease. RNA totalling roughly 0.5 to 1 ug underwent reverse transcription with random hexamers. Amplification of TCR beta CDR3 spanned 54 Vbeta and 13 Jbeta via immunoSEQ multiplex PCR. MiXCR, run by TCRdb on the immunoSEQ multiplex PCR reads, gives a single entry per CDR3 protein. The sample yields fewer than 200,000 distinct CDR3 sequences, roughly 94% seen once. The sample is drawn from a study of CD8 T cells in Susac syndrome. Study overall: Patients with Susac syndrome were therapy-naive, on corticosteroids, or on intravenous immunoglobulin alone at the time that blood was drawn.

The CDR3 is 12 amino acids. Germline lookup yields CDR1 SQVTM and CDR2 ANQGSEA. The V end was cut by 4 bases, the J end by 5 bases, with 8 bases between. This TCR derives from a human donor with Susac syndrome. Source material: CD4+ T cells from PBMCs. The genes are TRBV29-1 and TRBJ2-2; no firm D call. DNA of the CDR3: TGCAGCGTTGTTGTGGGTACCGGGGAGCTGTTTTTT. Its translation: CSVVVGTGELFF.